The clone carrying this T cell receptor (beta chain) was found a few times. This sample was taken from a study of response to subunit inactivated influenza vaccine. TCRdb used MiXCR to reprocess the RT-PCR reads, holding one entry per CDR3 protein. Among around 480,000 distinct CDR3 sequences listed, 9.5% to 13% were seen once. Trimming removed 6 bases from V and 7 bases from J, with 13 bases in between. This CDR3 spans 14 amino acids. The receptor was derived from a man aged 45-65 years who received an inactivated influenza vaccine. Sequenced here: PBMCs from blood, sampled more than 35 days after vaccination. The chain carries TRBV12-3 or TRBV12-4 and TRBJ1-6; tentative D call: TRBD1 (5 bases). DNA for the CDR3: TGTGCCAGCAGGCCGGGACCGACCAATTCACCCCTCCACTTT. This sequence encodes CASRPGPTNSPLHF.